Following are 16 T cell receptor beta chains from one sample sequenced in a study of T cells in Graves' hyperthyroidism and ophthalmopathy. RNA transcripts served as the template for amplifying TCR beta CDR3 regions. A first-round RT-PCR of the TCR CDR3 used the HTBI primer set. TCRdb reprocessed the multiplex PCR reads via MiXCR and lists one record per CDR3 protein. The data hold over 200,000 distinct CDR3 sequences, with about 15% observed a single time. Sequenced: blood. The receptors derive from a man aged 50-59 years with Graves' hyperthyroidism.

The CDR3 loop reads CASSHADTAPTF. Here the CDR3 DNA reads TGCGCCAGCAGCCACGCGGACACAGCCCCTACCTTC. The rearrangement joins TRBV10-2 to TRBJ1-2; possible D gene TRBD1, 5 bases. CDR1 is WSHSY, CDR2 SAAADI, per germline. V shed 6 bases and J shed 14 bases, with 19 bases lying between them. CDR3 length equals 12 residues.

The CDR3 sequence is CASSSGSIPYEFF. The DNA of the CDR3 is TGTGCCAGCAGTTCTGGGAGTATCCCTTATGAGTTCTTC. V and J are TRBV28 and TRBJ2-1; the D gene is possibly TRBD2 (5 bases). Per germline, CDR1 MDHEN and CDR2 SYDVKM. This CDR3 comprises 13 residues. V gave up 4 bases and J gave up 14 bases, with 18 bases separating them.

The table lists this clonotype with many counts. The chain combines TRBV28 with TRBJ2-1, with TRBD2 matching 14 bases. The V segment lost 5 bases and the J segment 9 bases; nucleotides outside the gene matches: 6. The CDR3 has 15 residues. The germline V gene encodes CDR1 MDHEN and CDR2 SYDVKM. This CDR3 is CASSAGTSGSREQFF. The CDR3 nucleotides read TGTGCCAGCAGTGCCGGGACTAGCGGGAGCCGTGAGCAGTTCTTC.

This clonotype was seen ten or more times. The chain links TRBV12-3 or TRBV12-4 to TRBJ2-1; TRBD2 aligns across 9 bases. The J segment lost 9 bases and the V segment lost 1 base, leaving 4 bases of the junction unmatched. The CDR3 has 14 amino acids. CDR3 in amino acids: CASSLVRSGSEQFF. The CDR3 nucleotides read TGTGCCAGCAGTTTAGTGCGTAGCGGGAGTGAGCAGTTCTTC.

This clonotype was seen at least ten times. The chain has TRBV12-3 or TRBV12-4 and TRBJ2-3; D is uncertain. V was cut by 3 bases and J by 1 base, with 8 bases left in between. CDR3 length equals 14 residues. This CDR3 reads CASSFLPGTDTQYF. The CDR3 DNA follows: TGTGCCAGCAGTTTCCTTCCCGGCACAGATACGCAGTATTTT.

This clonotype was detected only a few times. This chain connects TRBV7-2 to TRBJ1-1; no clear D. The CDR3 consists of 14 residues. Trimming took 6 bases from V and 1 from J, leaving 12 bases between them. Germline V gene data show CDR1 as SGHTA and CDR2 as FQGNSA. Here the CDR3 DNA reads TGTGCCAGCAGTTTTGGGAGCGCGAACACTGAAGCTTTCTTT. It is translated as CASSFGSANTEAFF.

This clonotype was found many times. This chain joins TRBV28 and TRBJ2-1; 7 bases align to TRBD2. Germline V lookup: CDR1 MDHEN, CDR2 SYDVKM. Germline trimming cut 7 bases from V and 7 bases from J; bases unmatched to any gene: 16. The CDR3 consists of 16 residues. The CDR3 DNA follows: TGTGCCAGCACCCCTAGGGGCGGGAGTGGGGAAAATGAGCAGTTCTTC. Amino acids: CASTPRGGSGENEQFF.

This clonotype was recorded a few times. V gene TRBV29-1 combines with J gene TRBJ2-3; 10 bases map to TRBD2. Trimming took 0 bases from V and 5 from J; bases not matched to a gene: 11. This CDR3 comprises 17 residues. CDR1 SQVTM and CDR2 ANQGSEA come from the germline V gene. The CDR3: CSVEDWTSGFGGDTQYF. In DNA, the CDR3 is TGCAGCGTTGAAGATTGGACTAGCGGCTTTGGGGGAGATACGCAGTATTTT.

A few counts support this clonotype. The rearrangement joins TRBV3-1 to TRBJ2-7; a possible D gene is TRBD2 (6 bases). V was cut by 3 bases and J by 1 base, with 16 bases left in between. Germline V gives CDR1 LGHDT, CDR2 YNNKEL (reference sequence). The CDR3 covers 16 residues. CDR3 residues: CASSHVLAPKSYEQYF. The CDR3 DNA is TGTGCCAGCAGCCACGTACTAGCCCCCAAATCCTACGAGCAGTACTTC.

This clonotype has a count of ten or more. Written as DNA, the CDR3 is TGTGCCAGCAGTTACGGACGGAGTGAAAAACTGTTTTTT. As protein: CASSYGRSEKLFF. J is TRBJ1-4 and V is TRBV28, with D uncertain. The CDR3 totals 13 residues. The V gene lost 4 bases and the J gene lost 7 bases, with 10 bases spanning the gap. Germline V gene data show CDR1 as MDHEN and CDR2 as SYDVKM.

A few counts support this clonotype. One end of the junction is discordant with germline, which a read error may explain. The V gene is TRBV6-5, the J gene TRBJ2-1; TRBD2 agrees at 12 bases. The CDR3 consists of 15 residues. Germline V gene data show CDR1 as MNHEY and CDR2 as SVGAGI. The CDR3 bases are TGTGCCAGCAGTGACTCTAGCGGGAGGGCGGGTGAGCAGTTCTTC. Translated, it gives CASSDSSGRAGEQFF.

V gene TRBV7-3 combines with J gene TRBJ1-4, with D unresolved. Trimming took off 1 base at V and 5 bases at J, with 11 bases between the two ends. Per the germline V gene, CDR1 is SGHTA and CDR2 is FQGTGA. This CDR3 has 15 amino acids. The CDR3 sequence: CASSLSGGPNEKLFF. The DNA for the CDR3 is TGTGCCAGCAGCTTAAGTGGCGGTCCAAATGAAAAACTGTTTTTT.

CDR3 loop: CASSPAPGPWGYEQYF. In DNA form, the CDR3 reads TGCGCCAGCAGCCCAGCCCCGGGCCCTTGGGGCTACGAGCAGTACTTC. The genes are TRBV5-1 and TRBJ2-7; D gene unclear. The CDR3 covers 16 residues. Trimming stripped 4 bases from V and 3 bases from J, with 20 bases between. Looked up from germline, CDR1 is SGHRS and CDR2 is YFSETQ.

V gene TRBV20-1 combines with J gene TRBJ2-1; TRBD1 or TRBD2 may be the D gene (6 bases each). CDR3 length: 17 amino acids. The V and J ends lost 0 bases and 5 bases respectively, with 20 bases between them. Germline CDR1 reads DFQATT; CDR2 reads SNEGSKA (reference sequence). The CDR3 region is CSARDFKGGRGNNEQFF. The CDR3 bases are TGCAGTGCTAGAGATTTTAAGGGGGGCAGGGGTAACAATGAGCAGTTCTTC.

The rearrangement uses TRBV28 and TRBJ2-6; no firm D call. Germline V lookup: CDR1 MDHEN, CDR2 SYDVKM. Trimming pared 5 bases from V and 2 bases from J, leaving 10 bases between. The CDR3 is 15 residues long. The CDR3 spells CASSLPLPGANVLTF. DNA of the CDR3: TGTGCCAGCAGTCTCCCCCTCCCTGGGGCCAACGTCCTGACTTTC.

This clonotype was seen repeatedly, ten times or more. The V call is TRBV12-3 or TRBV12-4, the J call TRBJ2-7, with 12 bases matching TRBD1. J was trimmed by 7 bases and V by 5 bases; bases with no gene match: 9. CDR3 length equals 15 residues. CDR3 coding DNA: TGTGCCAGCAGTGCTACGGGACAGGGGGCAAAAGAGCAGTACTTC. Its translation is CASSATGQGAKEQYF.